The next 10 T cell receptor beta chains were all read from a single sample in a study of cytomegalovirus exposure and HLA in healthy donors. Profiling relied on immunoSEQ multiplex PCR, and the TCRdb table lists in-frame clones only, not all of them. The sample records under 250,000 clones, roughly 84% being singletons. The sample taken for sequencing was PBMCs. These receptors came from a woman between 18 and 30 years old in good health and CMV-seropositive.

V usage is TRBV18 and J usage is TRBJ1-2; D remains ambiguous. The CDR3 totals 13 residues. Germline CDR1 reads KGHSH; CDR2 reads LQKENI. V was cut by 6 bases and J by 2 bases, with 10 bases left in between. CDR3 DNA: TGTGCCAGCTCCCCGAGGGAGAACTATGGCTACACCTTC. This gives the protein CASSPRENYGYTF.

About this clone itself: Other nucleotide sequences from this sample produce the same CDR3. The chain couples TRBV5-1 to TRBJ1-1; a possible D gene is TRBD1 (5 bases). The germline V gene encodes CDR1 SGHRS and CDR2 YFSETQ. This CDR3 has 14 amino acids. Trimming took 1 base from V and 0 from J, leaving 7 bases between them. The CDR3 is CASSLTGLNTEAFF. The CDR3 DNA reads TGCGCCAGCAGCTTGACAGGATTGAACACTGAAGCTTTCTTT.

This rearrangement joins TRBV29-1 to TRBJ1-1; tentative D call: TRBD1 (6 bases). The germline V gene encodes CDR1 SQVTM and CDR2 ANQGSEA. Trimming pared 7 bases from V and 1 base from J, leaving 22 bases between. The CDR3 runs 16 residues. The CDR3 region has the DNA TGCAGCGCCGATCTAATCGGTCAGGGACAGAACACTGAAGCTTTCTTT. Translated, it gives CSADLIGQGQNTEAFF. The whole variable domain, remainder taken from reference TRBV29-1 and TRBJ1-1, is SAVISQKPSRDICQRGTSLTIQCQVDSQVTMMFWYRQQPGQSLTLIATANQGSEATYESGFVIDKFPISRPNLTFSTLTVSNMSPEDSSIYLCSADLIGQGQNTEAFFGQGTRLTVV.

The rearrangement links TRBV28 to TRBJ2-5, with D perhaps matching TRBD2 (6 bases). The CDR3 loop spans 14 amino acids. V was pared by 4 bases and J by 2 bases, with 11 bases between. The V gene's germline CDR1 is MDHEN and CDR2 SYDVKM. CDR3: CASSWTTIQETQYF. Written as DNA, the CDR3 is TGTGCCAGCAGTTGGACTACCATACAAGAGACCCAGTACTTC.

The chain recombines TRBV11-2 with TRBJ2-1; TRBD1 aligns across 7 bases. CDR1 is SGHAT, CDR2 FQNNGV, per germline. The CDR3 has 14 amino acids. The junction had 9 bases not matched to a gene; V was cut back by 4 bases and J by 9 bases. The CDR3 sequence: CASSSFQGDGEQFF. The CDR3 DNA sequence: TGTGCCAGCAGCTCTTTCCAGGGGGATGGTGAGCAGTTCTTC.

The rearrangement uses TRBV19 and TRBJ2-2; weak D call: TRBD2 (9 bases). CDR3 length: 18 residues. Between the trimmed V and J ends, which lost 4 bases and 2 bases, there was a span of 20 bases. The V gene's germline CDR1 is LNHDA and CDR2 SQIVND (reference sequence). The CDR3 region is CASSTPGGLAGNTGELFF. In DNA form, the CDR3 reads TGTGCCAGTAGTACCCCAGGGGGCCTAGCGGGAAACACCGGGGAGCTGTTTTTT.

The V and J genes are TRBV27 and TRBJ2-7; no reliable D call. Germline CDR1 is MNHEY and CDR2 is SMNVEV (reference sequence). This CDR3 spans 16 amino acids. Between the trimmed V and J ends, which lost 10 bases and 0 bases, there was a span of 22 bases. CDR3 region: CATLVWADPFSYEQYF. CDR3 coding DNA: TGTGCCACCCTTGTGTGGGCAGACCCTTTCTCCTACGAGCAGTACTTC.

The gene calls are TRBV28 and TRBJ1-5, with TRBD1 matching over 9 bases. Losses at the gene ends were 7 bases for V and 6 bases for J; bases not matched to a gene: 10. The CDR3 is made up of 15 amino acids. Germline V gene lookup returns CDR1 MDHEN and CDR2 SYDVKM. The CDR3 spells CASNWDRVGSQPQHF. In DNA, the CDR3 is TGTGCCAGCAATTGGGACAGGGTCGGGAGTCAGCCCCAGCATTTT.

The gene calls are TRBV28 and TRBJ2-7; no firm D call. Trimming took 10 bases from V and 3 from J, leaving 19 bases between them. CDR3 size: 14 residues. The germline V gene encodes CDR1 MDHEN and CDR2 SYDVKM. CDR3 amino acids: CATRPRVLLYEQYF. The CDR3 DNA sequence: TGTGCCACCCGTCCAAGAGTCCTCCTCTACGAGCAGTACTTC. Based on the CDR3 plus reference TRBV28 and TRBJ2-7, the full variable domain is DVKVTQSSRYLVKRTGEKVFLECVQDMDHENMFWYRQDPGLGLRLIYFSYDVKMKEKGDIPEGYSVSREKKERFSLILESASTNQTSMYLCATRPRVLLYEQYFGPGTRLTVT.

This sequence joins TRBV2 and TRBJ2-1, with TRBD2 matching over 11 bases. Germline V gene data show CDR1 as SNHLY and CDR2 as FYNNEI. V lost 3 bases and J lost 4; bases outside the gene matches: 5. The CDR3 extends over 16 amino acids. CDR3 sequence reads: CASSETLAGVYNEQFF. CDR3 bases: TGTGCCAGCAGTGAGACACTAGCGGGAGTTTACAATGAGCAGTTCTTC. The full variable domain, completed using reference TRBV2 and TRBJ2-1, is EPEVTQTPSHQVTQMGQEVILRCVPISNHLYFYWYRQILGQKVEFLVSFYNNEISEKSEIFDDQFSVERPDGSNFTLKIRSTKLEDSAMYFCASSETLAGVYNEQFFGPGTRLTVL.